One and the same sample provided the 30 T cell receptor beta chains below, sequenced in a study of identifying expanded T cells in peripheral blood. Sequencing used immunoSEQ multiplex PCR; TCRdb keeps in-frame clones, though not all of them. The table records under 70,000 clones, about 87% of them present only once. The sample consisted of blood. These TCRs come from a person aged 18-69 years in good health.

The chain links TRBV5-4 to TRBJ2-5, with TRBD2 identical over 9 bases. V gave up 3 bases and J gave up 4 bases; unmatched junction bases: 7. The germline CDR1 and CDR2 sequences are SGHNT and YYREEE (reference sequence). The CDR3 is made up of 15 amino acids. In DNA form, the CDR3 reads TGTGCCAGCAGCTCAAGTAGCGGGAGTGGAGAGACCCAGTACTTC. It translates to CASSSSSGSGETQYF.

The chain employs TRBV4-1 and TRBJ2-5, with unresolved D. V dropped 1 base and J dropped 1 base, with 16 bases sitting between them. The CDR3 sequence is 17 residues long. Germline assignment: CDR1 MGHRA and CDR2 YSYEKL. As DNA, the CDR3 is TGCGCCAGCAGCCAAGGTATGTCCCAGAACAGCCAAGAGACCCAGTACTTC. Amino acids: CASSQGMSQNSQETQYF.

The V call is TRBV4-2, the J call TRBJ2-7; D uncertain. The CDR3 runs to 15 residues. V was cut by 1 base and J by 0 bases, with 10 bases left in between. CDR1 and CDR2 (germline): LGHNA, YNFKEQ. The CDR3 sequence is CASSQGSSHSYEQYF. The CDR3 bases are TGTGCCAGCAGCCAAGGCTCATCGCACTCCTACGAGCAGTACTTC.

This rearrangement joins TRBV5-5 to TRBJ2-1, with D perhaps matching TRBD1 or TRBD2 (5 bases each). The CDR3 extends over 12 amino acids. CDR1 is SGHKS and CDR2 is YYEKEE in the germline V gene (reference sequence). V was cut by 5 bases and J by 3 bases, with 6 bases left in between. The CDR3 reads CASRGVYNEQFF. Here the CDR3 DNA reads TGTGCCAGCAGGGGGGTCTACAATGAGCAGTTCTTC.

The V gene is TRBV2, the J gene TRBJ2-7; no definite D call. V lost 5 bases to trimming and J lost 5 bases, with 13 bases between them. The germline gives CDR1 SNHLY, CDR2 FYNNEI. The length of the CDR3 is 13 residues. CDR3 DNA sequence: TGTGCCAGCAGTCAAGGTGCTCTGGACGAGCAGTACTTC. Translated: CASSQGALDEQYF.

The chain links TRBV4-2 to TRBJ2-2; D unresolved. The V end lost 1 base, the J end lost 3 bases, and 15 bases lay between the germline ends. The germline CDR1 and CDR2 sequences are LGHNA and YNFKEQ. The CDR3 loop spans 17 amino acids. CDR3: CASSQGQRLTYTGELFF. Here the CDR3 DNA reads TGTGCCAGCAGCCAAGGTCAGAGACTTACGTACACCGGGGAGCTGTTTTTT.

This chain uses TRBV6-5 with TRBJ2-7; 8 bases line up with TRBD1. The germline V gene encodes CDR1 MNHEY and CDR2 SVGAGI. V lost 6 bases, J lost 0 bases, and 10 bases stayed unmatched. The CDR3 spans 16 residues. CDR3 residues: CASRYPPGGTSYEQYF. CDR3 sequence (DNA): TGTGCCAGCAGATACCCCCCAGGGGGCACCTCCTACGAGCAGTACTTC.

The rearrangement joins TRBV29-1 to TRBJ1-3; D may be TRBD1 (6 bases). Germline values: CDR1 SQVTM, CDR2 ANQGSEA. Trimming took 6 bases from V and 0 from J, leaving 21 bases between them. This CDR3 spans 17 amino acids. CDR3 bases: TGCAGCGTGCTTCCGACGGACAGTCAAGTCTCTGGAAACACCATATATTTT. Residues: CSVLPTDSQVSGNTIYF.

The rearrangement joins TRBV19 to TRBJ2-7; the match to TRBD1 covers 12 bases. From germline, CDR1 is LNHDA and CDR2 SQIVND (reference sequence). The CDR3 is 13 residues long. Losses at the gene ends were 9 bases for V and 6 bases for J; bases not matched to a gene: 6. The CDR3 region is CASSGTGGTEQYF. DNA for the CDR3: TGTGCCAGCTCCGGGACAGGGGGCACCGAGCAGTACTTC.

V is TRBV28 and J is TRBJ2-3, with TRBD1 identical over 8 bases. The CDR3 sequence is 15 residues long. V shed 6 bases, J shed 3 bases, and the junction held 8 bases outside the gene matches. The V gene's germline CDR1 is MDHEN and CDR2 SYDVKM. This CDR3 reads CASRSTGESTDTQYF. CDR3 DNA: TGTGCCAGCAGATCGACAGGGGAAAGTACAGATACGCAGTATTTT.

This clone was observed a handful of times. The CDR3 loop reads CASSDEFVNEQYF. CDR3 in DNA: TGTGCCAGCAGCGATGAGTTCGTTAACGAGCAGTACTTC. V gene TRBV7-9 combines with J gene TRBJ2-7, with D uncertain. Germline CDR1 is SEHNR and CDR2 is FQNEAQ (reference sequence). The germline V and J ends were trimmed by 5 bases and 5 bases, with 13 bases remaining between them. The CDR3 is 13 amino acids.

This chain uses TRBV27 with TRBJ2-2; D is undetermined. CDR1 and CDR2 (germline): MNHEY, SMNVEV (reference sequence). Trimming took off 5 bases at V and 2 bases at J, with 3 bases between the two ends. The CDR3 is 12 residues long. The CDR3 DNA is TGTGCCAGCAGTCCAAACACCGGGGAGCTGTTTTTT. Translated, it gives CASSPNTGELFF.

The rearrangement joins TRBV28 to TRBJ2-2, with D uncertain. The CDR3 runs 12 residues. Trimming cost V 3 bases and J 1 base, with 0 bases left between them. In germline, CDR1 is MDHEN, CDR2 SYDVKM. Here the CDR3 reads CASSLNTGELFF. The CDR3 coding sequence is TGTGCCAGCAGTTTGAACACCGGGGAGCTGTTTTTT. Full variable domain (remainder filled in from reference TRBV28 and TRBJ2-2): DVKVTQSSRYLVKRTGEKVFLECVQDMDHENMFWYRQDPGLGLRLIYFSYDVKMKEKGDIPEGYSVSREKKERFSLILESASTNQTSMYLCASSLNTGELFFGEGSRLTVL.

The chain links TRBV5-5 to TRBJ2-1; 9 positions agree with TRBD2. This CDR3 region has 14 residues. CDR1 is SGHKS, CDR2 YYEKEE, per germline (reference sequence). V was clipped by 3 bases and J by 6 bases; unmatched bases: 4. CDR3 in amino acids: CASSSQLAGNEQFF. The DNA for the CDR3 is TGTGCCAGCAGCTCACAACTAGCGGGCAATGAGCAGTTCTTC.

This sequence joins TRBV7-3 and TRBJ2-2, with a tentative D call TRBD2 (6 bases). The germline V gene has CDR1 SGHTA and CDR2 FQGTGA. CDR3 length: 15 amino acids. Trimming removed 3 bases at V and 3 bases at J, with 11 bases between. For the CDR3, the DNA is TGTGCCAGCAGCTTTGCGGGGCCAGACACCGGGGAGCTGTTTTTT. Its protein product is CASSFAGPDTGELFF.

This chain links TRBV9 with TRBJ2-1; the D is unclear. The germline gives CDR1 SGDLS, CDR2 YYNGEE. Trimming removed 0 bases at V and 10 bases at J, with 11 bases between. The CDR3 runs to 13 residues. This CDR3 is CASSVGTIQEQFF. The CDR3 DNA reads TGTGCCAGCAGCGTAGGTACGATTCAGGAGCAGTTCTTC.

The chain couples TRBV6-5 to TRBJ2-3, with no clear D. V lost 0 bases and J lost 4, with 11 bases in between. The germline V gene has CDR1 MNHEY and CDR2 SVGAGI. This CDR3 spans 15 amino acids. This CDR3 is CASSYSIFGADTQYF. In nucleotides, the CDR3 is TGTGCCAGCAGTTACTCGATTTTTGGGGCAGATACGCAGTATTTT.

The chain uses TRBV4-2 and TRBJ2-1; TRBD2 agrees at 8 bases. Germline V gene data show CDR1 as LGHNA and CDR2 as YNFKEQ. V shed 0 bases, J shed 2 bases, and the junction held 3 bases outside the gene matches. This CDR3 has 16 amino acids. The CDR3 DNA follows: TGTGCCAGCAGCCAAGAAGGAGCGGGAGCCTACAATGAGCAGTTCTTC. The encoded protein is CASSQEGAGAYNEQFF.

The J gene is TRBJ1-2, the V gene TRBV5-1; 11 nucleotides line up with TRBD1. The CDR3 sequence is 15 residues long. Trimming removed 4 bases from V and 2 bases from J; junction bases left unmatched: 4. Germline CDR1 SGHRS, CDR2 YFSETQ. The CDR3 is CASSKGTGGNYGYTF. The DNA for the CDR3 is TGCGCCAGCAGCAAGGGGACAGGGGGGAACTATGGCTACACCTTC.

The chain uses TRBV18 and TRBJ2-3; 7 bases map to TRBD1. Germline V gene lookup returns CDR1 KGHSH and CDR2 LQKENI. With 8 bases clipped from V and 0 bases from J, the junction kept 8 bases outside the gene matches. The length of the CDR3 is 15 residues. The CDR3 DNA reads TGTGCCAGCAAACGGGACAGATTAAGCACAGATACGCAGTATTTT. Translating gives CASKRDRLSTDTQYF. The full variable domain, rest sourced from reference TRBV18 and TRBJ2-3, is NAGVMQNPRHLVRRRGQEARLRCSPMKGHSHVYWYRQLPEEGLKFMVYLQKENIIDESGMPKERFSAEFPKEGPSILRIQQVVRGDSAAYFCASKRDRLSTDTQYFGPGTRLTVL.

CDR3 sequence (DNA): TGTGCCAGCAGTCCCAGGGTGTCAAATTCACCCCTCCACTTT. It encodes CASSPRVSNSPLHF. The chain recombines TRBV28 with TRBJ1-6; a possible D gene is TRBD1 (5 bases). V dropped 5 bases and J dropped 7 bases, with 12 bases sitting between them. The germline V gene encodes CDR1 MDHEN and CDR2 SYDVKM. The CDR3 is 14 residues long.

In DNA form, the CDR3 reads TGTGCCAGCAACCGGGACGGGAGCACAGATACGCAGTATTTT. Its translation: CASNRDGSTDTQYF. This chain connects TRBV28 to TRBJ2-3; D might be TRBD1 or TRBD2, each matching 5 bases. The CDR3 covers 14 residues. The ends were cut back, 7 bases at V and 0 bases at J, with 11 bases in the middle. Germline V CDR1 and CDR2: MDHEN, SYDVKM.

The chain combines TRBV25-1 with TRBJ2-1; weak D call: TRBD2 (6 bases). CDR3 length: 15 residues. CDR1 MGHDK and CDR2 SYGVNS come from the germline V gene. V lost 4 bases to trimming and J lost 4 bases, with 14 bases between them. CDR3 amino acids: CASSAVGGVYNEQFF. As DNA, the CDR3 is TGTGCCAGCAGTGCGGTTGGCGGGGTGTACAATGAGCAGTTCTTC.

CDR3 region: CASSLAGVDGYTF. CDR3 sequence (DNA): TGTGCCAGCAGCTTAGCAGGGGTGGATGGCTACACCTTC. This chain uses TRBV5-8 with TRBJ1-2, with D perhaps TRBD1 (6 bases). Trimming pared 2 bases from V and 6 bases from J, leaving 11 bases between. The germline V gene encodes CDR1 SGHTS and CDR2 YDEGEE. There are 13 residues in the CDR3.

The V and J genes are TRBV7-3 and TRBJ2-3; D is uncertain. Trimming left V 1 base short and J 4 bases short, with 9 bases between. The CDR3 sequence is 14 residues long. The V gene's germline CDR1 is SGHTA and CDR2 FQGTGA. CDR3 bases: TGTGCCAGCAGCTTAATGGGTTCTTCAGATACGCAGTATTTT. Translating gives CASSLMGSSDTQYF.

The chain carries TRBV9 and TRBJ1-2; TRBD1 might be the D (5 bases). The V gene lost 4 bases and the J gene lost 4 bases, with 14 bases spanning the gap. This CDR3 comprises 14 residues. Germline CDR1 and CDR2: SGDLS and YYNGEE. The CDR3 DNA sequence: TGTGCCAGCAGCTCACAGGACGGTGCCTATGGCTACACCTTC. It specifies CASSSQDGAYGYTF.

The chain uses TRBV6-4 and TRBJ2-1; no clear D. V lost 3 bases and J 5 bases, leaving 8 bases between the germline ends. There are 13 residues in the CDR3. Germline values: CDR1 MRHNA, CDR2 SNTAGT. CDR3 protein: CASSEGSNNEQFF. The CDR3 region has the DNA TGTGCCAGCAGTGAAGGGTCCAACAATGAGCAGTTCTTC.

V and J are TRBV4-3 and TRBJ1-3, with D perhaps matching TRBD1 (6 bases). V lost 2 bases and J 3 bases, leaving 14 bases between the germline ends. This CDR3 contains 16 residues. From germline, CDR1 is LGHNA and CDR2 YSLEER. The DNA for the CDR3 is TGCGCCAGCAGCCAAACGACAGGCGCTATTGGAAACACCATATATTTT. Translated, it gives CASSQTTGAIGNTIYF.

CDR3 DNA sequence: TGTGCCAGCAGTAGCCTGACCTATAATTCACCCCTCCACTTT. Translated, it gives CASSSLTYNSPLHF. This chain joins TRBV28 and TRBJ1-6, with no clear D. The CDR3 totals 14 residues. The germline V and J ends were trimmed by 5 bases and 2 bases, with 7 bases remaining between them. The germline gives CDR1 MDHEN, CDR2 SYDVKM.

About this clone: The sample holds other DNA sequences that translate to the same CDR3. The chain joins TRBV2 to TRBJ2-7; D is unresolved. Germline CDR1 is SNHLY and CDR2 is FYNNEI. The CDR3 is 11 residues long. Trimming took 6 bases from V and 2 from J, leaving 5 bases between them. CDR3 in amino acids: CASSPAYEQYF. CDR3 DNA sequence: TGTGCCAGCAGCCCTGCCTACGAGCAGTACTTC.